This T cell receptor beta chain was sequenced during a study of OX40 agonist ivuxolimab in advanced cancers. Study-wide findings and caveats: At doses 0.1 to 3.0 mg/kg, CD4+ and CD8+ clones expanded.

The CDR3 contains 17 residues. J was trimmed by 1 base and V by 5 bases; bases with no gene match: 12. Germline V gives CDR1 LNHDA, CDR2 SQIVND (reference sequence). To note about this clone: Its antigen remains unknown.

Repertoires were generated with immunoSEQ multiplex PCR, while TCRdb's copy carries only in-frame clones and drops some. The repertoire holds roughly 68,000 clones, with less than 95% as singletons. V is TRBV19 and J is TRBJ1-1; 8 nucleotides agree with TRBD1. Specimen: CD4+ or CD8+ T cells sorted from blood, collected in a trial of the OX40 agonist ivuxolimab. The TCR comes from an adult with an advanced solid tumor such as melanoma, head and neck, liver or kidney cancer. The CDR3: CASSGARGRMKNTEAFF. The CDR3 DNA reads TGTGCCAGTAGTGGAGCCAGGGGGCGTATGAAGAACACTGAAGCTTTCTTT.